In this sample, the clone carrying this T cell receptor (beta chain) turned up a few times. Its antigen remains unidentified. The method was immunoSEQ multiplex PCR; TCRdb's version includes in-frame clones alone and lacks a portion of them. The profile covers 70,000 to 95,000 clones, with 80% to 90% appearing a single time and about 2.5% taken by the ten largest. The record originates from a study of T cell responses to AZD1222 COVID-19 vaccine. The study's findings and limits: Distributed over spike, vaccine-associated CD4 TCRs predominated at 160-218 and 743-854.

Per germline, CDR1 SEHNR and CDR2 FQNEAQ (reference sequence). V was clipped by 5 bases and J by 4 bases; unmatched bases: 2. The CDR3 spans 14 residues. The sequences come from peripheral blood, collected 28 days after the second AZD1222 dose. This TCR came from an adult who received the AZD1222 COVID-19 vaccine. This rearrangement joins TRBV7-9 to TRBJ2-7; 13 bases map to TRBD2. CDR3 sequence reads: CASSEGLAGYEQYF. Written as DNA, the CDR3 is TGTGCCAGCAGCGAGGGACTAGCGGGGTACGAGCAGTACTTC.